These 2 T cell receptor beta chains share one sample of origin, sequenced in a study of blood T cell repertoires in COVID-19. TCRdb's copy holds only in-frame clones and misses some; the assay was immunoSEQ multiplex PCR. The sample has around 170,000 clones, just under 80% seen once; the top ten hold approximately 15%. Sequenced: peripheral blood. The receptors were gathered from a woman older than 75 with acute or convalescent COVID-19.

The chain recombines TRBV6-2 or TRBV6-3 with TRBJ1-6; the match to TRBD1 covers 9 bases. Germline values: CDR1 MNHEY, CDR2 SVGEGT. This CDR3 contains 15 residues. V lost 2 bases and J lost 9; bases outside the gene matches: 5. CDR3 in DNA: TGTGCCAGCAGTTACCCGGGACAGGGAGGTTCACCCCTCCACTTT. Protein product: CASSYPGQGGSPLHF.

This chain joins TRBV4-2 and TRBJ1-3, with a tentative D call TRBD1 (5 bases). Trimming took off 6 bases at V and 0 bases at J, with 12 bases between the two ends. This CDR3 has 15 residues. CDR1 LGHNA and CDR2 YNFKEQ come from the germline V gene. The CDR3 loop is CASSFDDSSGNTIYF. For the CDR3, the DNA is TGTGCCAGCAGTTTCGATGACAGCTCTGGAAACACCATATATTTT.